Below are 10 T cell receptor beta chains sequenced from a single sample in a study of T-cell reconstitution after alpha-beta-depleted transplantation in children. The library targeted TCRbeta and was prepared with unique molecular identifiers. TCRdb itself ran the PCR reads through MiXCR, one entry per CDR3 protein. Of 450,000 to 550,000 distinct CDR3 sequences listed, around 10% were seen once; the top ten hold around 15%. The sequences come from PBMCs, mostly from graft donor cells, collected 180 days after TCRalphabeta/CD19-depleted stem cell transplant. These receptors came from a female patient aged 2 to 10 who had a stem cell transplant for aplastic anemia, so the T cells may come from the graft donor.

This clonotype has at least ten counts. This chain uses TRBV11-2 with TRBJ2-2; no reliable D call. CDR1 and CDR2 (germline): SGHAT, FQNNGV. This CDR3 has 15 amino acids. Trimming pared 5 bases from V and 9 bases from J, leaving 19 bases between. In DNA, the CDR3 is TGTGCCAGCAGCCAAATCAGTGACAAAAACAGGGAGCTGTTTTTT. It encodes CASSQISDKNRELFF.

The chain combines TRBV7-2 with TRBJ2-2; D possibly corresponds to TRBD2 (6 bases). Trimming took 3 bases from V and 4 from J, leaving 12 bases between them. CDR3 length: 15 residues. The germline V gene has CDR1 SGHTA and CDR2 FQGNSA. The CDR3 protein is CASSLAGTTTGELFF. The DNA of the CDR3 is TGTGCCAGCAGCTTGGCGGGGACCACCACCGGGGAGCTGTTTTTT.

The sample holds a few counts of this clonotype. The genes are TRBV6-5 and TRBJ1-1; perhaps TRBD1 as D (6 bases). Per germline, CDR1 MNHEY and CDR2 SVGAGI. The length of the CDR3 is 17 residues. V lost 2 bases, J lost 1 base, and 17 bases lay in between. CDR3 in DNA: TGTGCCAGCAGTTACGCGGCGGGGGGCGCGTGGAACACTGAAGCTTTCTTT. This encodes CASSYAAGGAWNTEAFF.

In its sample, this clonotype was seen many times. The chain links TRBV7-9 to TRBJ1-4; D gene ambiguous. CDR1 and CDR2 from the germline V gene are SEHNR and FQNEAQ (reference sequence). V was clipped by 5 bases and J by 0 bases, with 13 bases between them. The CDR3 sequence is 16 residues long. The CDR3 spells CASSQNRRATNEKLFF. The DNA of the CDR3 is TGTGCCAGCAGCCAAAACCGGAGAGCAACTAATGAAAAACTGTTTTTT.

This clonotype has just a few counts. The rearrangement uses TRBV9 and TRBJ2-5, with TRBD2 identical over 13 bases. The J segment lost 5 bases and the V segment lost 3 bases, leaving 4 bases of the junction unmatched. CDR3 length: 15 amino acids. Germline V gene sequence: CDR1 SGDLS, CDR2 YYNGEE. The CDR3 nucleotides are TGTGCCAGCAGCGGGGGACTAGCGGGATGGGAGACCCAGTACTTC. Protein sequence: CASSGGLAGWETQYF.

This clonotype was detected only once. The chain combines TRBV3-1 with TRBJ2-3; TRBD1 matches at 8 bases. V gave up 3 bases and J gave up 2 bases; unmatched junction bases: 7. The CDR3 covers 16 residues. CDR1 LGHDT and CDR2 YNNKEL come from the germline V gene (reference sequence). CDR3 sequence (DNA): TGTGCCAGCAGCCAGAAAAGGGACAGGTTCACAGATACGCAGTATTTT. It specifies CASSQKRDRFTDTQYF.

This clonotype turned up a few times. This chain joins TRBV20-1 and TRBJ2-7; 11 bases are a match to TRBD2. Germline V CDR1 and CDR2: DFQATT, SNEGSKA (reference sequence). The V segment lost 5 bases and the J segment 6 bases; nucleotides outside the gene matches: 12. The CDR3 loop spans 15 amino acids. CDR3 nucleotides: TGCAGTGCTTCGGTTAGCGGGAGGGCCGTGGGCGAGCAGTACGTC. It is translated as CSASVSGRAVGEQYV.

CDR3 DNA sequence: TGTGCCAGCAGCTTAGTCTCTTTCGACGAGCAGTACGTC. Translating it yields CASSLVSFDEQYV. The chain joins TRBV7-2 to TRBJ2-7; no definite D call. Trimming stripped 1 base from V and 5 bases from J, with 9 bases between. CDR3 length: 13 amino acids. CDR1 SGHTA and CDR2 FQGNSA come from the germline V gene.

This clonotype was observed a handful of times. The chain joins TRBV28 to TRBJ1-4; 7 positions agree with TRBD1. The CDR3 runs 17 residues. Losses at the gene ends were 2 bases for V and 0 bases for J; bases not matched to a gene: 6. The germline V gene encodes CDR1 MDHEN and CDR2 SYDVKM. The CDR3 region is CASSLIGQGATNEKLFF. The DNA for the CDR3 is TGTGCCAGCAGTTTAATTGGGCAGGGGGCAACTAATGAAAAACTGTTTTTT.

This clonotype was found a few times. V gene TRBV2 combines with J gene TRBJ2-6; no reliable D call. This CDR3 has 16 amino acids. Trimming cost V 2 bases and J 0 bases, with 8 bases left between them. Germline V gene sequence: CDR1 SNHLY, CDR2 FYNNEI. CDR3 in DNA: TGTGCCAGCAGTGAATATCCCTTCTCTGGGGCCAACGTCCTGACTTTC. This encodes CASSEYPFSGANVLTF.